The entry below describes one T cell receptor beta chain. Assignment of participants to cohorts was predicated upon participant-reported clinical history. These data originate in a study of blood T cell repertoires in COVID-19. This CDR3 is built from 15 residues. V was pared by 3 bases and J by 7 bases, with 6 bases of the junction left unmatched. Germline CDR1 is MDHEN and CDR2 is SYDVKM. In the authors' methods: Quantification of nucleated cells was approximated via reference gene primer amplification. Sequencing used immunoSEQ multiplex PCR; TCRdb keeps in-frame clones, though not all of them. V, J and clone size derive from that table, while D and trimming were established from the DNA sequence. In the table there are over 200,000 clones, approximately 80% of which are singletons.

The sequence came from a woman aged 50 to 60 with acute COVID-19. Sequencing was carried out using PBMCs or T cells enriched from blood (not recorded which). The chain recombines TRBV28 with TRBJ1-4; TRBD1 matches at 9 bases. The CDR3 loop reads CASSFLGQGSEKLFF. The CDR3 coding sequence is TGTGCCAGCAGTTTCTTGGGACAGGGTTCTGAAAAACTGTTTTTT.